A single sample is the source of the 22 T cell receptor beta chains below, sequenced in a study of blood T cell repertoires in COVID-19. The repertoire was sequenced with immunoSEQ multiplex PCR; TCRdb's copy has only in-frame clones and lacks some. The profile covers 110,000 to 150,000 clones, with about four fifths appearing a single time and 4.5% to 6% taken by the ten largest. The specimen was PBMCs or T cells enriched from blood (not recorded which). The receptors shown here come from a man aged 40-50 years with acute COVID-19.

CDR3 amino acids: CASSSSRSGARTDTQYF. CDR3 nucleotide sequence: TGTGCCAGCAGTTCCTCCCGGAGCGGGGCTCGCACAGATACGCAGTATTTT. The V gene is TRBV28, the J gene TRBJ2-3, with 7 nucleotides matching TRBD2. The CDR3 is made up of 17 amino acids. V lost 4 bases to trimming and J lost 1 base; unmatched junction nucleotides: 11. The germline gives CDR1 MDHEN, CDR2 SYDVKM.

The CDR3 DNA sequence: TGTGCCAGCACCTTAGACAGGGGTACCGCGATCCCCTACGAGCAGTACTTC. This sequence encodes CASTLDRGTAIPYEQYF. This chain uses TRBV28 with TRBJ2-7, with 8 bases identical to TRBD1. The CDR3 totals 17 residues. The V segment lost 7 bases and the J segment 2 bases; nucleotides outside the gene matches: 16. The germline V gene has CDR1 MDHEN and CDR2 SYDVKM.

The chain recombines TRBV15 with TRBJ2-7; D possibly corresponds to TRBD2 (5 bases). Germline loops: CDR1 LNHNV, CDR2 YYDKDF (reference sequence). The ends were cut back, 0 bases at V and 0 bases at J, with 9 bases in the middle. The CDR3 is 15 amino acids. CDR3 loop: CATSRDWESSYEQYF. DNA for the CDR3: TGTGCCACCAGCAGAGATTGGGAGAGCTCCTACGAGCAGTACTTC.

The rearrangement links TRBV4-1 to TRBJ2-4; 7 positions match TRBD1. V was pared by 0 bases and J by 8 bases, with 7 bases of the junction left unmatched. Germline V gene data show CDR1 as MGHRA and CDR2 as YSYEKL. The CDR3 is 15 residues long. The CDR3 spells CASSQDMVTGDIQYF. CDR3 sequence (DNA): TGCGCCAGCAGCCAAGATATGGTAACAGGGGACATTCAGTACTTC.

V is TRBV9 and J is TRBJ2-5; 11 positions agree with TRBD2. The CDR3 has 15 amino acids. The ends lost 3 bases at V and 4 bases at J; junction bases unmatched: 5. Germline lookup yields CDR1 SGDLS and CDR2 YYNGEE. CDR3: CASSGSGLAGETQYF. The CDR3 nucleotides read TGTGCCAGCAGCGGTAGCGGACTAGCGGGAGAGACCCAGTACTTC.

Of note for this clone: Other DNA sequences within the sample encode an identical CDR3. The chain uses TRBV12-3 or TRBV12-4 and TRBJ2-5; 7 bases are shared with TRBD1. V was pared by 3 bases and J by 2 bases, with 0 bases of the junction left unmatched. The CDR3 is 13 residues long. The CDR3 is CASSLGQQETQYF. The CDR3 DNA is TGTGCCAGCAGTTTGGGACAGCAAGAGACCCAGTACTTC.

This chain links TRBV15 with TRBJ1-6; a possible D gene is TRBD1 (5 bases). Germline loops: CDR1 LNHNV, CDR2 YYDKDF (reference sequence). The CDR3 has 15 residues. V gave up 3 bases and J gave up 10 bases, with 16 bases separating them. CDR3 region: CATSRADSLGSPLHF. The DNA of the CDR3 is TGTGCCACCAGCAGGGCAGACAGTTTAGGATCACCCCTCCACTTT.

V gene TRBV27 combines with J gene TRBJ2-2; D call uncertain. Germline CDR1 is MNHEY and CDR2 is SMNVEV (reference sequence). This CDR3 contains 13 residues. V lost 5 bases, J lost 5 bases, and 9 bases lay in between. CDR3 in amino acids: CASSPSLTGELFF. The CDR3 DNA reads TGTGCCAGCAGTCCCTCTTTGACCGGGGAGCTGTTTTTT.

Points on this clone: This likely comes from a read error, as the CDR3 has no conserved phenylalanine or tryptophan at its end. The DNA is left out, because the CDR3 cannot be placed on it with certainty; the CDR3 is given as TCRdb lists it. The chain has TRBV4-2 and TRBJ2-3; the table's D gene call, TRBD2, was not cross checked with the DNA. Germline assignment: CDR1 LGHNA and CDR2 YNFKEQ. A total of 14 residues make up the CDR3, ends included. CDR3 protein: CASSQAYRGGGKGG.

The chain employs TRBV28 and TRBJ2-7, with TRBD2 as a possible D gene (5 bases). This CDR3 region has 15 residues. CDR1 is MDHEN, CDR2 SYDVKM, per germline. Trimming cost V 5 bases and J 4 bases, with 18 bases left between them. CDR3 bases: TGTGCCAGCAGTGCTTTCCCGGACTCAAATTACGAGCAGTACTTC. This gives the protein CASSAFPDSNYEQYF. Full variable domain (missing parts from reference TRBV28 and TRBJ2-7): DVKVTQSSRYLVKRTGEKVFLECVQDMDHENMFWYRQDPGLGLRLIYFSYDVKMKEKGDIPEGYSVSREKKERFSLILESASTNQTSMYLCASSAFPDSNYEQYFGPGTRLTVT.

The chain has TRBV7-9 and TRBJ1-6; no definite D call. In germline, CDR1 is SEHNR, CDR2 FQNEAQ (reference sequence). Trimming removed 3 bases from V and 9 bases from J, with 6 bases in between. This CDR3 comprises 12 residues. CDR3 nucleotides: TGTGCCAGCAGCTTGGGGAGTTCACCCCTCCACTTT. This gives the protein CASSLGSSPLHF.

The genes are TRBV2 and TRBJ2-7; tentative D call: TRBD2 (6 bases). The ends were cut back, 7 bases at V and 2 bases at J, with 15 bases in the middle. Germline lookup yields CDR1 SNHLY and CDR2 FYNNEI. The CDR3 runs to 14 residues. For the CDR3, the DNA is TGTGCCAGCAACATCGGGACTGTAGCCTACGAGCAGTACTTC. Protein: CASNIGTVAYEQYF.

The genes are TRBV9 and TRBJ1-2; D unclear. The V gene lost 6 bases and the J gene lost 3 bases, with 12 bases spanning the gap. The length of the CDR3 is 13 residues. Germline V lookup: CDR1 SGDLS, CDR2 YYNGEE. CDR3 amino acids: CASMGGRDYGYTF. In DNA form, the CDR3 reads TGTGCCAGCATGGGAGGGAGGGACTATGGCTACACCTTC.

This clone has just one count. This sequence joins TRBV15 and TRBJ1-1; TRBD1 agrees at 8 bases. J gave up 4 bases and V 2 bases, and 21 bases lay outside the gene matches. The germline V gene has CDR1 LNHNV and CDR2 YYDKDF (reference sequence). CDR3 size: 20 residues. The CDR3 sequence is CATSRPSQGGRGWGVTEAFF. The CDR3 nucleotides read TGTGCCACCAGCAGACCCTCACAGGGGGGAAGGGGGTGGGGTGTCACTGAAGCTTTCTTT.

The genes are TRBV19 and TRBJ2-1; 9 nucleotides align to TRBD1. Germline CDR1 LNHDA, CDR2 SQIVND (reference sequence). This CDR3 has 15 residues. After removal of 5 bases from V and 8 bases from J, the junction contained 10 bases not matched to a gene. The DNA for the CDR3 is TGTGCCAGTAGTGAAACAGGGGGCACTAGGGATGAGCAGTTCTTC. This sequence encodes CASSETGGTRDEQFF.

This chain joins TRBV7-2 and TRBJ2-5; TRBD1 aligns across 7 bases. Losses at the gene ends were 0 bases for V and 2 bases for J; bases not matched to a gene: 6. This CDR3 has 16 amino acids. Germline V gives CDR1 SGHTA, CDR2 FQGNSA. CDR3 in DNA: TGTGCCAGCAGCTTAGCAGGGGGCTTGGGGCAAGAGACCCAGTACTTC. Translating it yields CASSLAGGLGQETQYF.

This clone was detected only once. This chain links TRBV7-6 with TRBJ1-4; D gene uncertain. Germline V gene lookup returns CDR1 SGHVS and CDR2 FNYEAQ. CDR3 size: 12 residues. V was trimmed by 5 bases and J by 6 bases, leaving 7 bases between them. Written as DNA, the CDR3 is TGTGCCAGCAGCCTACCGTATGAAAAACTGTTTTTT. Translated: CASSLPYEKLFF.

The chain has TRBV5-1 and TRBJ2-3, with TRBD2 identical over 8 bases. The V gene's germline CDR1 is SGHRS and CDR2 YFSETQ. The J segment lost 4 bases and the V segment lost 5 bases, leaving 9 bases of the junction unmatched. The CDR3 extends over 15 amino acids. The CDR3 DNA reads as TGCGCCAGCAGGACGGGGGGGGCCTGGTCAGATACGCAGTATTTT. Translation: CASRTGGAWSDTQYF.

This clone has at least ten counts. The J gene is TRBJ2-3, the V gene TRBV28, with 9 nucleotides matching TRBD1. The CDR3 spans 15 residues. The germline CDR1 and CDR2 sequences are MDHEN and SYDVKM. With 4 bases clipped from V and 3 bases from J, the junction kept 5 bases outside the gene matches. CDR3 residues: CASSSTGGDTDTQYF. DNA for the CDR3: TGTGCCAGCAGTTCCACAGGGGGCGATACAGATACGCAGTATTTT.

The chain joins TRBV5-1 to TRBJ2-5, with TRBD2 matching 8 bases. The V segment lost 0 bases and the J segment 5 bases; nucleotides outside the gene matches: 6. Germline V gene data show CDR1 as SGHRS and CDR2 as YFSETQ. CDR3 length: 15 residues. In DNA form, the CDR3 reads TGCGCCAGCAGCTTGGCGGGAGGGCCAGATGAGACCCAGTACTTC. Its translation is CASSLAGGPDETQYF.

This clone was counted once. The chain has TRBV18 and TRBJ2-3, with D perhaps matching TRBD1 (5 bases). Germline V lookup: CDR1 KGHSH, CDR2 LQKENI. CDR3 length: 14 amino acids. The germline V and J ends were trimmed by 4 bases and 4 bases, with 12 bases remaining between them. The CDR3 protein is CASSRTSNPDTQYF. CDR3 nucleotides: TGTGCCAGCTCACGGACAAGCAACCCAGATACGCAGTATTTT.

The V gene is TRBV15, the J gene TRBJ2-3; tentative D call: TRBD1 (6 bases). From germline, CDR1 is LNHNV and CDR2 YYDKDF (reference sequence). V lost 2 bases, J lost 4 bases, and 13 bases lay in between. This CDR3 has 15 amino acids. The CDR3 protein is CATSRIQGGADTQYF. The CDR3 bases are TGTGCCACCAGCAGAATACAGGGTGGGGCAGATACGCAGTATTTT. Combining the CDR3 with reference TRBV15 and TRBJ2-3 gives the whole variable domain DAMVIQNPRYQVTQFGKPVTLSCSQTLNHNVMYWYQQKSSQAPKLLFHYYDKDFNNEADTPDNFQSRRPNTSFCFLDIRSPGLGDTAMYLCATSRIQGGADTQYFGPGTRLTVL.